This TCR beta chain was retrieved from a study of regulatory T cells in long-lasting Graves disease. Broader study findings: Whereas 950 to 1,000 public clonotypes were shared by new patients, persistent patients shared more, at roughly 2,500.

Construction of TCR beta libraries relied on iRepertoire HTBI primers and on Arm-PCR targeting CDR3 regions. One entry per CDR3 protein, called by TCRdb with MiXCR from the multiplex PCR reads. This table holds some 440,000 distinct CDR3 sequences, around 21% found once. CDR3 length equals 14 residues. V dropped 1 base and J dropped 3 bases, with 6 bases sitting between them. From germline, CDR1 is MNHEY and CDR2 SVGEGT. Regarding time point: persistent/refractory GD, antithyroid drugs over 5 years with positive TRAb. The TCR library was made from RNA that had been extracted from PBMCs in TRIzol. Notes on this clonotype: What it binds is not known.

The chain joins TRBV6-2 or TRBV6-3 to TRBJ1-4, with D possibly matching TRBD1 (5 bases). This receptor was identified in a female donor with Graves disease. Specimen: peripheral blood mononuclear cells (PBMCs), collected when the disease was refractory, from a patient treated with antithyroid drugs. The CDR3 DNA is TGTGCCAGCAGTTACTGGGGGGCTAATGAAAAACTGTTTTTT. It specifies CASSYWGANEKLFF.